This T cell receptor (beta chain) was documented in a study of shared T cell receptors in the human thymus (TCRdb year 2021). For context, the study as a whole: The study examined how self-reactive, shared T-cell receptor alpha chains are generated in the human thymus.

A word on this clone: Its target antigen remains unknown. No much larger clone is present one base from it, and per-base qualities are unavailable.

The germline V gene specifies ENHRY as CDR1 and SYGVKD as CDR2. From its cysteine to its phenylalanine, the CDR3 spans 16 amino acids. The CDR3 DNA has 48 bases and is translated from base 1. V gives up 1 base and J gives up 2 bases, and the segment between their germline ends measures 12 bases. Libraries were prepared through the immunoSEQ multiplex PCR assay. This immuneACCESS table, as held by TCRdb, lists in-frame sequences with V and J called but not all clones. Of the missing ones, under half trace to an unresolved V gene in checked studies; the others have no known cause. This sample lists about 730,000 clones; 80% to 90% were detected once. The biggest ten clones account for roughly 0.01% of the sample. These data were likewise used in another study, on human thymus T cells. The second investigation adds: The donors were immunologically healthy infants in Finland who had open corrective cardiac surgery for congenital heart defects. Thymus tissue was obtained as surgical resects removed during corrective cardiac surgery. Biased V and J gene segment usage appeared to be present in both thymic and peripheral blood repertoires. The related research found that thymic TCR repertoires overlapped highly between unrelated individuals. TCR alpha and beta repertoires from about 8 infant thymus samples and a few related peripheral blood samples were characterized in the study. Donor ages ranging from 7 to 244 days were recorded, and a handful of male and two female infants were included in the cohort. Thymocytes were mechanically released from the tissue and were stored as pellets of about 9.5-33 million cells at -70 degrees C. A QIAsymphony instrument was used to extract genomic DNA from frozen cell pellets. TCRB and TCRAD loci were amplified from a standardized quantity of quality-controlled genomic DNA using the immunoSEQ multiplex PCR assay. The amplicons covered the V(D)J region and were long enough to include the CDR3 and to identify the V and J genes. The amplicons were sequenced on an Illumina platform via the commercial immunoSEQ service. Primer bias and sequencing errors were corrected as previously described, and TCRAD and TCRB were defined on the basis of the IMGT database. immunoSEQ Analyzer 3.0 and VDJTools were used for repertoire analysis, which covered basic statistics, V/J segment usage, diversity estimates, rarefaction and pairwise overlap. Diversity was estimated using the Chao1, ChaoE, Efron-Thisted, Shannon and inverse Simpson indices, and was also estimated on datasets down-sampled to the size of the smallest sample. Repertoire overlap was determined by strict matching of CDR3 nucleotide sequence, V gene and J gene, and Jaccard-based multidimensional scaling clustering was applied. On average, about 810,000 unique TCRB clonotypes were obtained from thymus samples, compared with roughly 84,000 from blood samples.

Sample: thymocytes. The rearranged chain carries TRBV10-3 and TRBJ1-5; no D gene is confidently identified. The receptor was derived from a girl under three years old with a congenital heart defect. Donor details come from another sample of the same person, matched by shared clones. Read as DNA, the sequence is TGTGCCATCAGTGAGTTCCGGGTAGCGGGCAATCAGCCCCAGCATTTT. Protein translation: CAISEFRVAGNQPQHF.